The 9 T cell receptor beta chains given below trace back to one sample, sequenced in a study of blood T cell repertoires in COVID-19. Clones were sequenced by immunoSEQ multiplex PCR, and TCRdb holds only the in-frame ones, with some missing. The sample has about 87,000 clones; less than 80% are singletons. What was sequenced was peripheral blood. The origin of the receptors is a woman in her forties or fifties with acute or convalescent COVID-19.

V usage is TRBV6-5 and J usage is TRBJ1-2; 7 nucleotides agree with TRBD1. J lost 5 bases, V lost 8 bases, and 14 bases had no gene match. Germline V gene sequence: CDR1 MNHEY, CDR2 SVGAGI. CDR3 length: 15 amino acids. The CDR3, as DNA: TGTGCCAGCCGGACAGGTCTTTCCCTCGGGTATGGCTACACCTTC. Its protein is CASRTGLSLGYGYTF.

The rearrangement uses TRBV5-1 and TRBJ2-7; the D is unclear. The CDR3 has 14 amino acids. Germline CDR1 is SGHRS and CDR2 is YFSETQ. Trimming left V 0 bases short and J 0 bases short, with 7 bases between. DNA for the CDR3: TGCGCCAGCAGCTTGGGGCAGCGCTCCTACGAGCAGTACTTC. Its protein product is CASSLGQRSYEQYF.

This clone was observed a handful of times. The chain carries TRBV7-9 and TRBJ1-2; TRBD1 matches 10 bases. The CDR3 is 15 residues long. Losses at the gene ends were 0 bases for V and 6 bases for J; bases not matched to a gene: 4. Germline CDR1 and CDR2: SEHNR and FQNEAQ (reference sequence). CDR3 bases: TGTGCCAGCAGCTTAGCGGGACAGGGGCTGAATGGCTACACCTTC. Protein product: CASSLAGQGLNGYTF.

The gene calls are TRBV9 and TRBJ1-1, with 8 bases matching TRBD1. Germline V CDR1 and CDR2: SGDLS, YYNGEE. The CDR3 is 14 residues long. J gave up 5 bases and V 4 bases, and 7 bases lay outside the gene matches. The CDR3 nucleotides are TGTGCCAGCAGCCTTCAGGGGGCAGGGACTGAAGCTTTCTTT. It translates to CASSLQGAGTEAFF.

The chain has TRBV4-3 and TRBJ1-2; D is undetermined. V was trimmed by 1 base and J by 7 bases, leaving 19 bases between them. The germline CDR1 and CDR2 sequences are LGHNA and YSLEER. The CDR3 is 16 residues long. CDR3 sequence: CASSQGYRAMDFGYTF. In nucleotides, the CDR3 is TGCGCCAGCAGCCAAGGTTACCGGGCCATGGACTTTGGCTACACCTTC.

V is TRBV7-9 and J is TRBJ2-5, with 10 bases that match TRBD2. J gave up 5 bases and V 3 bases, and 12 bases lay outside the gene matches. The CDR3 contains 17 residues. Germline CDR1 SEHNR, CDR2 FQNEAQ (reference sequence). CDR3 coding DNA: TGTGCCAGCAGCTTCCCTAGCGGGGGATTCGAGGGGGAGACCCAGTACTTC. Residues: CASSFPSGGFEGETQYF. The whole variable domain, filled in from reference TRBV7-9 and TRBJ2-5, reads DTGVSQNPRHKITKRGQNVTFRCDPISEHNRLYWYRQTLGQGPEFLTYFQNEAQLEKSRLLSDRFSAERPKGSFSTLEIQRTEQGDSAMYLCASSFPSGGFEGETQYFGPGTRLLVL.

The CDR3 region is CASSPRGRVNTEAFF. DNA for the CDR3: TGTGCCAGCAGCCCCCGAGGGAGGGTGAACACTGAAGCTTTCTTT. V usage is TRBV9 and J usage is TRBJ1-1; D not certain. V gave up 4 bases and J gave up 0 bases, with 13 bases separating them. Germline loops: CDR1 SGDLS, CDR2 YYNGEE. CDR3 size: 15 residues.

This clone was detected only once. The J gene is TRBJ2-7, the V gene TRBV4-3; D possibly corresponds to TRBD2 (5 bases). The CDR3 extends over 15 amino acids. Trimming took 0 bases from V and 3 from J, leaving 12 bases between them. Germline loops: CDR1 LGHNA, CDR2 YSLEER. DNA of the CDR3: TGCGCCAGCAGCCAAGATATGGGAGCTAACTACGAGCAGTACTTC. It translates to CASSQDMGANYEQYF.

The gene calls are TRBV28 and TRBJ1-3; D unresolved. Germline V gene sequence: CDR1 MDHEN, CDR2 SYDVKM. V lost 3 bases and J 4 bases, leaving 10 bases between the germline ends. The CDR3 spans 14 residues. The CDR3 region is CASSFPGKGNTIYF. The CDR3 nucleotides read TGTGCCAGCAGTTTTCCGGGGAAAGGAAACACCATATATTTT.